Shown below are 11 T cell receptor beta chains from a single sample sequenced in a study of blood T cell repertoires in COVID-19. Data came from immunoSEQ multiplex PCR; TCRdb stores just in-frame clones and leaves some out. The table lists about 94,000 clones, about 80% of them singletons, with 19% in the top ten. Sample: peripheral blood. Every receptor here comes from a human donor in a cohort sampled during active COVID-19.

The rearrangement uses TRBV20-1 and TRBJ2-7, with 7 bases fitting TRBD1. Germline loops: CDR1 DFQATT, CDR2 SNEGSKA (reference sequence). This CDR3 is 14 amino acids long. J gave up 2 bases and V 3 bases, and 7 bases lay outside the gene matches. CDR3 amino acids: CSASRTGDPYEQYF. The CDR3 region has the DNA TGCAGTGCTAGTAGGACAGGCGATCCCTACGAGCAGTACTTC.

This clone was recorded a few times. J is TRBJ2-7 and V is TRBV3-1 (or the pseudogene TRBV3-2); D unclear. V lost 1 base and J lost 2, with 9 bases in between. The CDR3 length is 14 residues. Looked up from germline, CDR1 is LGHDT and CDR2 is YNNKEL (reference sequence). The CDR3 bases are TGTGCCAGCAGCCAAGGTCACTTAACCTACGAGCAGTACTTC. Protein: CASSQGHLTYEQYF.

This clone was seen only once. The V call is TRBV19, the J call TRBJ2-7, with D perhaps matching TRBD1 (6 bases). CDR1 LNHDA and CDR2 SQIVND come from the germline V gene (reference sequence). Trimming removed 3 bases at V and 4 bases at J, with 10 bases between. The CDR3 extends over 13 amino acids. The CDR3: CASSIPGQYEQYF. The DNA for the CDR3 is TGTGCCAGTAGTATTCCCGGACAGTACGAGCAGTACTTC.

The J gene is TRBJ2-6, the V gene TRBV3-1 (or the pseudogene TRBV3-2); D not resolved. CDR1 and CDR2 (germline): LGHDT, YNNKEL (reference sequence). Trimming took 1 base from V and 1 from J, leaving 8 bases between them. The CDR3 consists of 16 residues. This chain's CDR3 is CASSQVRLSGANVLTF. Here the CDR3 DNA reads TGTGCCAGCAGCCAAGTCAGGCTGTCTGGGGCCAACGTCCTGACTTTC.

V gene TRBV7-9 combines with J gene TRBJ1-2; D not certain. The germline gives CDR1 SEHNR, CDR2 FQNEAQ (reference sequence). There are 17 residues in the CDR3. Between the trimmed V and J ends, which lost 5 bases and 0 bases, there was a span of 19 bases. The CDR3 is CASSPDPGERANYGYTF. The CDR3 DNA sequence: TGTGCCAGCAGCCCAGACCCAGGCGAACGAGCTAACTATGGCTACACCTTC.

The rearrangement links TRBV30 to TRBJ2-7; 9 bases line up with TRBD1. The CDR3 contains 12 residues. V gave up 5 bases and J gave up 13 bases; unmatched junction bases: 12. In germline, CDR1 is GTSNPN, CDR2 SVGIG (reference sequence). The CDR3 DNA reads as TGTGCCTGGGACAGGGGGATGGCGGAGCTCTACTTC. Its translation is CAWDRGMAELYF.

The chain joins TRBV5-6 to TRBJ1-3; no definite D call. Per germline, CDR1 SGHDT and CDR2 YYEEEE. V dropped 2 bases and J dropped 3 bases, with 6 bases sitting between them. The CDR3 contains 13 residues. CDR3: CASSLRDGNTIYF. In nucleotides, the CDR3 is TGTGCCAGCAGCTTAAGAGATGGAAACACCATATATTTT. Supplemented by reference TRBV5-6 and TRBJ1-3, the full variable domain reads DAGVTQSPTHLIKTRGQQVTLRCSPKSGHDTVSWYQQALGQGPQFIFQYYEEEERQRGNFPDRFSGHQFPNYSSELNVNALLLGDSALYLCASSLRDGNTIYFGEGSWLTVV.

The genes are TRBV3-1 (or the pseudogene TRBV3-2) and TRBJ2-7; 8 nucleotides agree with TRBD1. Germline CDR1 reads LGHDT; CDR2 reads YNNKEL (reference sequence). Trimming at V came to 4 bases and at J to 1 base, leaving 6 bases not matched to a gene. The length of the CDR3 is 15 residues. The CDR3 sequence is CASSPGQGRSYEQYF. The DNA of the CDR3 is TGTGCCAGCAGCCCTGGACAGGGTAGATCCTACGAGCAGTACTTC.

This chain links TRBV2 with TRBJ1-5; D possibly corresponds to TRBD1 (6 bases). The CDR3 runs 14 residues. V was shortened by 6 bases and J by 9 bases, with 18 bases between the two germline ends. Germline V CDR1 and CDR2: SNHLY, FYNNEI. Here the CDR3 reads CASSPGQGSGPQHF. CDR3 bases: TGTGCCAGCAGCCCAGGGCAGGGGAGCGGGCCCCAGCATTTT.

V is TRBV28 and J is TRBJ2-7; 11 nucleotides align to TRBD2. Germline V gene data show CDR1 as MDHEN and CDR2 as SYDVKM. With V trimmed by 2 bases and J by 3 bases, 3 bases remained unmatched. CDR3 length equals 15 residues. The CDR3 protein is CASSLGGTSGYEQYF. The CDR3 DNA sequence: TGTGCCAGCAGTTTAGGTGGGACTAGCGGCTACGAGCAGTACTTC.

The chain uses TRBV24-1 and TRBJ2-7; 8 nucleotides line up with TRBD2. Losses at the gene ends were 4 bases for V and 2 bases for J; bases not matched to a gene: 6. The CDR3 consists of 15 residues. Germline V gene data show CDR1 as KGHDR and CDR2 as SFDVKD. For the CDR3, the DNA is TGTGCCACCAGTGACCCAACTAGCGGAGCCTACGAGCAGTACTTC. Amino acids: CATSDPTSGAYEQYF.